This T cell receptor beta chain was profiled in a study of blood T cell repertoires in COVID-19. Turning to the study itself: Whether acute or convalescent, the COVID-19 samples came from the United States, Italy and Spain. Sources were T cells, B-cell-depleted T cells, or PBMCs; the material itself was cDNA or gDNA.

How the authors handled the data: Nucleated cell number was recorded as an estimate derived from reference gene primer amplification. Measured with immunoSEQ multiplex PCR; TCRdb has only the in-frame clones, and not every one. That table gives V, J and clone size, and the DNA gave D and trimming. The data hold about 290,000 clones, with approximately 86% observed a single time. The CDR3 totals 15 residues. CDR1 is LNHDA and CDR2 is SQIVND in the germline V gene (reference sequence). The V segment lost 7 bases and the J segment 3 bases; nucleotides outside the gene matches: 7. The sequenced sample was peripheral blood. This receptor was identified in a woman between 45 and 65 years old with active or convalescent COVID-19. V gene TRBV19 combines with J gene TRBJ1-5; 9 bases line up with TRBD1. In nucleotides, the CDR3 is TGTGCCAGTACCCCTGACAGGGGGGTCAATCAGCCCCAGCATTTT. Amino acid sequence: CASTPDRGVNQPQHF.